Listed below are T cell receptor beta chains from one sample, sequenced in a study of blood T cell repertoires in COVID-19. The method was immunoSEQ multiplex PCR; TCRdb's version includes in-frame clones alone and lacks a portion of them. The sample contains around 140,000 clones, around nine tenths of which appear only once. The sequencing sample was made of peripheral blood. These receptors came from a woman aged 45-59 years with active or convalescent COVID-19. Each CDR3 is given with its conserved first and last residue. The D gene is left open where the match is weak. A clone size is listed for some rows: how often the clone was seen (once, few, many), or a class if it is expanded.

J,D,size,V,DNA,CDR3
TRBJ1-2,TRBD1,.,TRBV4-1,TGCGCCAGCAGCCAGGGGGACAGCACCTATGGCTACACCTTC,CASSQGDSTYGYTF
TRBJ2-7,.,.,TRBV3-1/TRBV3-2,TGTGCCAGCAGCCAAGTACCCCACAGGGACGAGCAGTACTTC,CASSQVPHRDEQYF
TRBJ1-2,TRBD1,.,TRBV6-2/TRBV6-3,TGTGCCAGCAGCTCGAGAACAGGGGTTGTTTATGGCTACACCTTC,CASSSRTGVVYGYTF
TRBJ1-6,TRBD1,.,TRBV30,TGTGCCTGGAGGCCGACAGGGAATTCACCCCTCCACTTT,CAWRPTGNSPLHF
TRBJ2-7,TRBD1,.,TRBV18,TGTGCCAGCTCACCAACCCCGGGACAGGCCGAGCAGTACTTC,CASSPTPGQAEQYF
TRBJ2-3,TRBD2,.,TRBV7-9,TGTGCCAGCAGCACCGAAGCGGGAATCACAGATACGCAGTATTTT,CASSTEAGITDTQYF
TRBJ2-7,TRBD2,.,TRBV6-2/TRBV6-3,TGTGCCAGCAGTACCTCCGGGACTAGCGGGCCTCCCTACGAGCAGTACTTC,CASSTSGTSGPPYEQYF
TRBJ1-5,.,.,TRBV27,TGTGCCAGCAGTTTAAGTTTCGGGGTTGGTACTCAGCCCCAGCATTTT,CASSLSFGVGTQPQHF
TRBJ1-5,.,.,TRBV6-5,TGTGCCAGCAGTTACTCTGTGAGGGAGCCCCAGCATTTT,CASSYSVREPQHF
TRBJ1-4,.,.,TRBV4-3,TGCGCCAGCAGCCGGACCGGCGGGAACGAAAAACTGTTTTTT,CASSRTGGNEKLFF
TRBJ2-1,TRBD2,.,TRBV25-1,TGTGCCAGCAGTGAATACGCGTCGGGGGGGCCCGTTGAGCAGTTCTTC,CASSEYASGGPVEQFF
TRBJ1-3,.,.,TRBV9,TGTGCCAGCAGCTCTAGTAGCTACTCTGGAAACACCATATATTTT,CASSSSSYSGNTIYF
TRBJ2-1,.,.,TRBV19,TGTGCCAGTAGTATAATAACCAGCCTCAGAGGCAATGAGCAGTTCTTC,CASSIITSLRGNEQFF
TRBJ1-1,.,.,TRBV6-5,TGTGCCAGCAGTTTCGGGGTAATGAACACTGAAGCTTTCTTT,CASSFGVMNTEAFF
TRBJ2-7,TRBD1,.,TRBV29-1,TGCAGCGTTGGACGGGACAGGGTCCACGAGCAGTACTTC,CSVGRDRVHEQYF
TRBJ1-4,TRBD1,.,TRBV27,TGTGCCAGCACCTCAACCTCGACAGGGTTTGGTGAAAAACTGTTTTTT,CASTSTSTGFGEKLFF
TRBJ2-5,.,.,TRBV4-1,TGCGCCAGCAGTGAGGGGGCGGGGGAGACCCAGTACTTC,CASSEGAGETQYF
TRBJ2-3,.,.,TRBV4-2,TGTGCCAGCAGCCAAGATATCGCACTAGTAACAGATACGCAGTATTTT,CASSQDIALVTDTQYF
TRBJ2-1,TRBD2,.,TRBV19,TGTGCCAGTAGGACTAGCGGGGTGGGTTACAATGAGCAGTTCTTC,CASRTSGVGYNEQFF
TRBJ2-3,.,once,TRBV7-3,TGTGCCAGCAGCTTAACGGGAGAGGATACGCAGTATTTT,CASSLTGEDTQYF
TRBJ1-4,.,.,TRBV19,TGTGCCAGTAATAACAGGCGGGGGAATGAAAAACTGTTTTTT,CASNNRRGNEKLFF
TRBJ1-6,TRBD1,.,TRBV7-9,TGTGCCAGCAGCAAACAGACAGGGGGGATTTCACCCCTCCACTTT,CASSKQTGGISPLHF
TRBJ2-3,TRBD2,.,TRBV3-1/TRBV3-2,TGTGCCACGAGGACTAGCGGGAGCACAGATACGCAGTATTTT,CATRTSGSTDTQYF
TRBJ2-3,.,few,TRBV29-1,TGCAGCGTTGTCTGGGTTATGAGGACAGATACGCAGTATTTT,CSVVWVMRTDTQYF
TRBJ2-7,TRBD1,.,TRBV18,TGTGCCAGCTCGCCGGACAGGGGTCGTGAGCAGTACTTC,CASSPDRGREQYF
TRBJ2-7,.,.,TRBV23-1,TGCGCCAGCAGTCAATCGTGGGGGGGGGCCTGTACCTACGAGCAGTACTTC,CASSQSWGGACTYEQYF
TRBJ2-7,.,.,TRBV4-3,TGCGCCAGCAGCCACGTCCACTCTTACGAGCAGTACTTC,CASSHVHSYEQYF
TRBJ1-5,.,.,TRBV24-1,TGTGCCACCCGAGATAGCAATCAGCCCCAGCATTTT,CATRDSNQPQHF
TRBJ1-1,.,few,TRBV4-3,TGCGCCAGCAGCCAAGGTTTCGGCTCGGCTAGCACTGAAGCTTTCTTT,CASSQGFGSASTEAFF
TRBJ1-2,TRBD1,.,TRBV7-6,TGTGCCAGCAGCCCACGCGGGACAGGAAACTATGGCTACACCTTC,CASSPRGTGNYGYTF
TRBJ1-2,.,.,TRBV6-5,TGTGCCAGCAGTCACCTAGACGGGGAAGATGGCTACACCTTC,CASSHLDGEDGYTF
TRBJ2-5,TRBD2,.,TRBV27,TGTGCCAGCAGTCCCCGGTCGAGCGGGGGGCGTGGGCGAGAGACCCAGTACTTC,CASSPRSSGGRGRETQYF
TRBJ1-1,TRBD1,.,TRBV19,TGTGCCAGCCATAATACGGAGGGGGACAGGGGGCGCATTAACACTGAAGCTTTCTTT,CASHNTEGDRGRINTEAFF
TRBJ1-3,.,.,TRBV5-5,TGTGCCAGCAGCCCGACTGCGGGTGCTCCCTCTGGAAACACCATATATTTT,CASSPTAGAPSGNTIYF
TRBJ2-1,TRBD2,.,TRBV19,TGTGCCAGTAGTATAGTTAGGTCGGCGGGAGCCGTGACGTTCTTC,CASSIVRSAGAVTFF
TRBJ2-7,.,.,TRBV7-2,TGTGCCAGCAGCTTAGTTTCGGGATCCTACGAGCAGTACTTC,CASSLVSGSYEQYF
TRBJ2-7,.,.,TRBV7-2,TGTGCCAGCAGCTCCCCTTGGGTGGGCCACTACGAGCAGTACTTC,CASSSPWVGHYEQYF
TRBJ2-3,TRBD2,.,TRBV3-1/TRBV3-2,TGTGCCAGCAGCGCCCTCGGAGCGGGAGGGGGAGATACGCAGTATTTT,CASSALGAGGGDTQYF
TRBJ2-3,.,.,TRBV30,TGTGCCTGGAGTCGGGAGTCGAGAGATACGCAGTATTTT,CAWSRESRDTQYF
TRBJ1-5,.,.,TRBV7-8,TGTGCCAGCAGCTTAGACAACAATCAGCCCCAGCATTTT,CASSLDNNQPQHF
TRBJ1-6,.,.,TRBV11-2,TGTGCCAGCAGCTTAGATCAGAGGCAGGGGAGTTCACCCCTCCACTTT,CASSLDQRQGSSPLHF
TRBJ2-1,.,few,TRBV7-2,TGTGCCAGCAGCTTATTGGTAAGGGGGAATGAGCAGTTCTTC,CASSLLVRGNEQFF
TRBJ2-1,TRBD2,.,TRBV7-9,TGTGCCAGCAGCCTTACTAGCGGGAAGAATGAGCAGTTCTTC,CASSLTSGKNEQFF
TRBJ1-1,.,.,TRBV19,TGTGCCAGTAGTATGGCAGGGGAGCACACTGAAGCTTTCTTT,CASSMAGEHTEAFF
TRBJ2-1,TRBD1,.,TRBV7-3,TGTGCCAGCAGCCCAAACAGGGGGTTAAACAATGAGCAGTTCTTC,CASSPNRGLNNEQFF
TRBJ1-5,.,.,TRBV28,TGTGCCAGCAGTTCCGGAGGGTCGGGACAGCCCCAGCATTTT,CASSSGGSGQPQHF
TRBJ1-2,.,once,TRBV7-6,TGTGCCAGCAGCTTAGCTACTTCAGTCGGACAGAACTATGGCTACACCTTC,CASSLATSVGQNYGYTF
TRBJ2-2,.,.,TRBV3-1/TRBV3-2,TGTGCCAGCAGCCCTCTGGGGGGACCCGGGGAGCTGTTTTTT,CASSPLGGPGELFF